A single sample is the source of the 5 T cell receptor beta chains below, sequenced in a study of blood T cell repertoires in COVID-19. TCRdb's copy holds only in-frame clones and misses some; the assay was immunoSEQ multiplex PCR. The sample gives about 400,000 clones, more than 70% of which show up once; around 1.3% is in the top ten. Sequencing was performed on peripheral blood. The receptors originated from a middle-aged man with acute or convalescent COVID-19.

As DNA, the CDR3 is TGTGCCAGCAGCTTAGATTCACGGACTAATGAAAAACTGTTTTTT. Its translation is CASSLDSRTNEKLFF. This sequence joins TRBV7-9 and TRBJ1-4; D call uncertain. The CDR3 extends over 15 amino acids. Trimming cost V 1 base and J 2 bases, with 8 bases left between them. CDR1 SEHNR and CDR2 FQNEAQ come from the germline V gene (reference sequence).

This CDR3 is CASSTLDSANYGYTF. Here the CDR3 DNA reads TGTGCCAGCTCAACCCTGGACAGTGCTAACTATGGCTACACCTTC. The rearrangement uses TRBV18 and TRBJ1-2, with D tentatively TRBD1 (6 bases). V was cut by 5 bases and J by 0 bases, with 13 bases left in between. The CDR3 is made up of 15 amino acids. Per the germline V gene, CDR1 is KGHSH and CDR2 is LQKENI. Full variable domain (remainder filled in from reference TRBV18 and TRBJ1-2): NAGVMQNPRHLVRRRGQEARLRCSPMKGHSHVYWYRQLPEEGLKFMVYLQKENIIDESGMPKERFSAEFPKEGPSILRIQQVVRGDSAAYFCASSTLDSANYGYTFGSGTRLTVV.

The J gene is TRBJ1-1, the V gene TRBV2, with TRBD1 as a possible D gene (5 bases). The V end was cut by 5 bases, the J end by 7 bases, with 17 bases between. The CDR3 length is 14 residues. Germline lookup yields CDR1 SNHLY and CDR2 FYNNEI. CDR3 residues: CASSRGRGGDEAFF. As DNA, the CDR3 is TGTGCCAGCAGTCGCGGGAGGGGAGGGGATGAAGCTTTCTTT.

V is TRBV5-6 and J is TRBJ2-7, with D possibly matching TRBD1 (6 bases). The V and J ends lost 3 bases and 1 base respectively, with 14 bases between them. The CDR3 contains 15 residues. In germline, CDR1 is SGHDT, CDR2 YYEEEE. CDR3: CASSYPSRGSYEQYF. DNA of the CDR3: TGTGCCAGCAGCTACCCTTCTAGGGGGTCCTACGAGCAGTACTTC.

V gene TRBV5-1 combines with J gene TRBJ2-3; 13 nucleotides agree with TRBD2. This CDR3 comprises 17 residues. The V gene's germline CDR1 is SGHRS and CDR2 YFSETQ. Trimming removed 0 bases from V and 2 bases from J; junction bases left unmatched: 3. DNA of the CDR3: TGCGCCAGCAGCTTGGTAGGGACTAGCGGGAACACAGATACGCAGTATTTT. Translating gives CASSLVGTSGNTDTQYF.